These 3 T cell receptor beta chains were all obtained from the same sample, sequenced in a study of blood T cell repertoires in COVID-19. Sequenced by immunoSEQ multiplex PCR; TCRdb stores in-frame clones only, minus some. Of some 48,000 clones listed, approximately 79% are singletons. The sequencing sample was made of peripheral blood. The receptors come from a human donor in a cohort sampled during active COVID-19.

This clone came up once. The rearrangement joins TRBV6-1 to TRBJ2-3, with TRBD2 as a possible D gene (6 bases). CDR3 size: 14 residues. The V end was cut by 2 bases, the J end by 6 bases, with 12 bases between. Germline CDR1 and CDR2: MNHNS and SASEGT. The CDR3 here is CASSEIDRGDTQYF. The CDR3 DNA reads as TGTGCCAGCAGTGAAATCGACCGGGGGGATACGCAGTATTTT.

This chain connects TRBV5-6 to TRBJ1-2, with D tentatively TRBD1 (6 bases). V was trimmed by 4 bases and J by 4 bases, leaving 20 bases between them. Germline lookup yields CDR1 SGHDT and CDR2 YYEEEE. The CDR3 covers 16 residues. For the CDR3, the DNA is TGTGCCAGCAGCCGAGCGGGTACGGGGGGCCTCTATGGCTACACCTTC. Translating gives CASSRAGTGGLYGYTF. The entire variable domain, with the rest obtained from reference TRBV5-6 and TRBJ1-2, is as follows: DAGVTQSPTHLIKTRGQQVTLRCSPKSGHDTVSWYQQALGQGPQFIFQYYEEEERQRGNFPDRFSGHQFPNYSSELNVNALLLGDSALYLCASSRAGTGGLYGYTFGSGTRLTVV.

In the case of this clone: A much larger clonotype is one base distant, so this may be a read error. V gene TRBV13 combines with J gene TRBJ1-4, with TRBD1 as a possible D gene (6 bases). The CDR3 runs 13 residues. Trimming left V 4 bases short and J 14 bases short, with 17 bases between. Germline V gene data show CDR1 as PRHDT and CDR2 as FYEKMQ (reference sequence). The CDR3 DNA sequence: TGTGCCAGCAGCTCGACCGGACAGATTGAGCTGTTTTTT. It is translated as CASSSTGQIELFF. Filled out from reference TRBV13 and TRBJ1-4, the complete variable domain reads AAGVIQSPRHLIKEKRETATLKCYPIPRHDTVYWYQQGPGQDPQFLISFYEKMQSDKGSIPDRFSAQQFSDYHSELNMSSLELGDSALYFCASSSTGQIELFFGSGTQLSVL.